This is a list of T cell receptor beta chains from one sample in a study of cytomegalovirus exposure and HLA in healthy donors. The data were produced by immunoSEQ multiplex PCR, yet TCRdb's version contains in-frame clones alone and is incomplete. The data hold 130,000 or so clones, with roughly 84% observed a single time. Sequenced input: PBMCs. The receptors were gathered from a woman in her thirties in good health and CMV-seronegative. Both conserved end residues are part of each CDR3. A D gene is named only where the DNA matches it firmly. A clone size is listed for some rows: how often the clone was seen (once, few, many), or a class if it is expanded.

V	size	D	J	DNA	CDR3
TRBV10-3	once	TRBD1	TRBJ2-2	TGTGCCATCAGTGAACAGGGGCCACGGGACGGGGAGCTGTTTTTT	CAISEQGPRDGELFF
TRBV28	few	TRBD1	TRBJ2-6	TGTGCCAGCAGTCCTGTCGGGACAGGGGGGTCTGGGGCCAACGTCCTGACTTTC	CASSPVGTGGSGANVLTF
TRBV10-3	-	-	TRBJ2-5	TGTGCCACCCTTCGGGACAACACGCAAGAGACCCAGTACTTC	CATLRDNTQETQYF
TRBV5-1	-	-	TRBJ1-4	TGCGCCAGCAGCTCGGATGGAGGCAGGTATAAACTGTTTTTT	CASSSDGGRYKLFF
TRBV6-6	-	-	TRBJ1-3	TGTGCCAGTGGAGTGGGTCGCTCTGGAAACACCATATATTTT	CASGVGRSGNTIYF
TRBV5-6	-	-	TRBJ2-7	TGTGCCAGCAGCCCGGGACTTCCCCTGGGGCAGTACTTC	CASSPGLPLGQYF
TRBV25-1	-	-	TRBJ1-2	TGTGCCAGCAGTGAAGGGTGGGGAGGGGGCTACACCTTC	CASSEGWGGGYTF
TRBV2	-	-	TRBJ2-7	TGTGCCAGCAGTGACCCGTGGGGGCAGGCCTACGAGCAGTACTTC	CASSDPWGQAYEQYF
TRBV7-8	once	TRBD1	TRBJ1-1	TGTGCCAGCAGCTCTACAGGGGGCGAGTACACTGAAGCTTTCTTT	CASSSTGGEYTEAFF
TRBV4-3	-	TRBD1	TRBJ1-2	TGCGCCAGCAGCCAAGCAGGCAGGGGGATATTGGGCTACACCTTC	CASSQAGRGILGYTF
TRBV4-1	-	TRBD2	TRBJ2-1	TGCGCCAGCAGCCACCCGGTGGGTAGCGGGGGATCCAATGAGCAGTTCTTC	CASSHPVGSGGSNEQFF
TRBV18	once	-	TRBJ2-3	TGTGCCAGCTCACAAGCGGTTACAGATACGCAGTATTTT	CASSQAVTDTQYF
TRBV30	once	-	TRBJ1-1	TGTGCCTCCTCCCCGGGGGACACTGAAGCTTTCTTT	CASSPGDTEAFF
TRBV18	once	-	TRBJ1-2	TGTGCCAGCGAAAGCGGTGGCGGAGATGGCTACACCTTC	CASESGGGDGYTF
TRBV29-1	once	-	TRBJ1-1	TGCAGCGTTGGAGACGGGGGTCGGACTGAAGCTTTCTTT	CSVGDGGRTEAFF
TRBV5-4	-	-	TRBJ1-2	TGTGCCAGCAGCTTACGGGGGGCGAACTATGGCTACACCTTC	CASSLRGANYGYTF
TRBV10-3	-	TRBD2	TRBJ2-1	TGTGCCATCAGTGATAGCGGGGCTTACAATGAGCAGTTCTTC	CAISDSGAYNEQFF
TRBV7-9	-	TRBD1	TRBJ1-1	TGTGCCAGCAGCTTAGTGGTTCGCAGGGGGTTAGGGAACACTGAAGCTTTCTTT	CASSLVVRRGLGNTEAFF
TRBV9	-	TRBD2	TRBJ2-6	TGTGCCAGCAGCGTGGCGACTAGCGGGGCCCTCTCTGGGGCCAACGTCCTGACTTTC	CASSVATSGALSGANVLTF
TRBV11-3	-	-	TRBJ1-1	TGTGCCAGCAGCTCAACAGCCACTGAAGCTTTCTTT	CASSSTATEAFF
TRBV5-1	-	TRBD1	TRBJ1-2	TGCGCCAGCAGTTTCGGACAGGGAAACTATGGCTACACCTTC	CASSFGQGNYGYTF
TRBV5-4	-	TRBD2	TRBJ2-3	TGTGCCAGCAGCTTGGCCCGGGGGGGTGGAGATACGCAGTATTTT	CASSLARGGGDTQYF
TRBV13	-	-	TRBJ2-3	TGTGCCAGCAGCTTAGATCGGGGAGATACGCAGTATTTT	CASSLDRGDTQYF
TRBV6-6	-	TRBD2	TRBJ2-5	TGTGCCAGCAGTCCCTACGGGGGGTCCGGGGCCCAGTACTTC	CASSPYGGSGAQYF
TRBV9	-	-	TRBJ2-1	TGTGCCAGCAGCGTAGATAGCGTGCTAGCCTACAATGAGCAGTTCTTC	CASSVDSVLAYNEQFF
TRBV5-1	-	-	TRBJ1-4	TGCGCCAGCAGCTTGGGACAGCCCAATGAAAAACTGTTTTTT	CASSLGQPNEKLFF
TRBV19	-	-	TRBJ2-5	TGTGCCAGTAGTCCCGGGGTCCTGGAGACCCAGTACTTC	CASSPGVLETQYF
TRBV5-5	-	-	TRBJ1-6	TGTGCCAGCAGCTTGGTGGCCCAGGGGAACAATTCACCCCTCCACTTT	CASSLVAQGNNSPLHF
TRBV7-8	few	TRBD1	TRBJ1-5	TGTGCCAGCAGCCGGACAGGGGCGGGGGGTCAGCCCCAGCATTTT	CASSRTGAGGQPQHF
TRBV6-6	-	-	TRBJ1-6	TGTGCCAGCAGTTACTTGGGCGCAGGGCCTTCACCCCTCCACTTT	CASSYLGAGPSPLHF